The rows below give T cell receptor beta chains drawn from one sample of a study of blood T cell repertoires in COVID-19. Sequencing used immunoSEQ multiplex PCR; TCRdb keeps in-frame clones, though not all of them. The sample includes 190,000 or so clones, approximately 87% of them seen just once. Sequencing was done on a sample of peripheral blood. The receptors stem from a woman aged 18-29 years who had recovered from COVID-19. Both conserved end residues are part of each CDR3. The order of the fields is V gene, D gene, J gene, clone size, CDR3 protein, CDR3 DNA. D genes are given only for firm matches. For some rows the clone size is stated as once, few or many, or as a class when expanded; others skip it.

v_call: TRBV3-1/TRBV3-2; d_call: -; j_call: TRBJ2-2; clone_size: few; cdr3_aa: CASSQGLMNTGELFF; cdr3_nt: TGTGCCAGCAGCCAAGGTCTTATGAACACCGGGGAGCTGTTTTTT
v_call: TRBV27; d_call: TRBD2; j_call: TRBJ2-3; clone_size: -; cdr3_aa: CARPQPTSGRGTDTQYF; cdr3_nt: TGTGCCAGGCCACAACCAACTAGCGGTCGGGGCACAGATACGCAGTATTTT
v_call: TRBV7-2; d_call: -; j_call: TRBJ1-2; clone_size: -; cdr3_aa: CASSLVELYGYTF; cdr3_nt: TGTGCCAGCAGCTTAGTAGAACTCTATGGCTACACCTTC
v_call: TRBV6-6; d_call: TRBD1; j_call: TRBJ2-7; clone_size: -; cdr3_aa: CASRGDSSYEQYF; cdr3_nt: TGTGCCAGCAGGGGGGACAGCTCCTACGAGCAGTACTTC
v_call: TRBV19; d_call: TRBD1; j_call: TRBJ1-5; clone_size: -; cdr3_aa: CASRTGTGYSNQPQHF; cdr3_nt: TGTGCCAGTAGAACCGGGACAGGGTATAGCAATCAGCCCCAGCATTTT
v_call: TRBV3-1/TRBV3-2; d_call: -; j_call: TRBJ1-2; clone_size: -; cdr3_aa: CASSQIGLRDGYTF; cdr3_nt: TGTGCCAGCAGCCAAATAGGACTGAGGGATGGCTACACCTTC
v_call: TRBV4-2; d_call: TRBD2; j_call: TRBJ2-1; clone_size: once; cdr3_aa: CASSQSSGTGYNEQFF; cdr3_nt: TGTGCCAGCAGCCAATCTAGCGGGACGGGGTACAATGAGCAGTTCTTC
v_call: TRBV4-1; d_call: TRBD1; j_call: TRBJ1-1; clone_size: -; cdr3_aa: CASSQGQGSTEAFF; cdr3_nt: TGCGCCAGCAGCCAAGGACAGGGAAGCACTGAAGCTTTCTTT
v_call: TRBV6-1; d_call: -; j_call: TRBJ1-5; clone_size: -; cdr3_aa: CASSEAGGFQPQHF; cdr3_nt: TGTGCCAGCAGTGAAGCTGGAGGGTTTCAGCCCCAGCATTTT
v_call: TRBV20-1; d_call: TRBD1; j_call: TRBJ1-6; clone_size: -; cdr3_aa: CSANDRDYNSPLHF; cdr3_nt: TGCAGTGCTAATGACAGGGATTATAATTCACCCCTCCACTTT
v_call: TRBV2; d_call: TRBD2; j_call: TRBJ2-1; clone_size: -; cdr3_aa: CASSGMTSGGINEQFF; cdr3_nt: TGTGCCAGCAGTGGTATGACTAGCGGGGGGATAAATGAGCAGTTCTTC
v_call: TRBV9; d_call: -; j_call: TRBJ1-2; clone_size: -; cdr3_aa: CASSVAEGPYGYTF; cdr3_nt: TGTGCCAGCAGCGTAGCGGAGGGCCCCTATGGCTACACCTTC
v_call: TRBV7-9; d_call: -; j_call: TRBJ1-6; clone_size: -; cdr3_aa: CASSHDRINSPLHF; cdr3_nt: TGTGCCAGCAGCCATGACAGGATAAATTCACCCCTCCACTTT
v_call: TRBV10-3; d_call: -; j_call: TRBJ2-7; clone_size: -; cdr3_aa: CAISGGTGLPSEQYF; cdr3_nt: TGTGCCATCAGTGGCGGGACTGGCCTCCCTTCCGAGCAGTACTTC
v_call: TRBV18; d_call: TRBD2; j_call: TRBJ2-1; clone_size: -; cdr3_aa: CASSPSLTPRASGNEQFF; cdr3_nt: TGTGCCAGCTCACCAAGTTTGACCCCCCGTGCTAGCGGCAATGAGCAGTTCTTC
v_call: TRBV6-2/TRBV6-3; d_call: -; j_call: TRBJ2-5; clone_size: -; cdr3_aa: CASSYSAEETQYF; cdr3_nt: TGTGCCAGCAGTTACTCTGCGGAGGAGACCCAGTACTTC
v_call: TRBV9; d_call: -; j_call: TRBJ2-3; clone_size: -; cdr3_aa: CASSTGGTQYF; cdr3_nt: TGTGCCAGCAGCACCGGTGGTACGCAGTATTTT
v_call: TRBV6-6; d_call: -; j_call: TRBJ2-3; clone_size: -; cdr3_aa: CASSLGGAGSDTQYF; cdr3_nt: TGTGCCAGCAGTTTGGGGGGGGCCGGATCAGATACGCAGTATTTT
v_call: TRBV7-9; d_call: -; j_call: TRBJ1-1; clone_size: -; cdr3_aa: CASSLNRERNTEAFF; cdr3_nt: TGTGCCAGCAGCTTAAACAGGGAAAGAAACACTGAAGCTTTCTTT
v_call: TRBV10-3; d_call: -; j_call: TRBJ2-7; clone_size: -; cdr3_aa: CAINPGRTTYEQYF; cdr3_nt: TGTGCCATTAATCCGGGGCGGACTACCTACGAGCAGTACTTC
v_call: TRBV18; d_call: -; j_call: TRBJ1-6; clone_size: -; cdr3_aa: CASSPVPGNNSPLHF; cdr3_nt: TGTGCCAGCTCACCAGTCCCAGGGAATAATTCACCCCTCCACTTT
v_call: TRBV9; d_call: -; j_call: TRBJ2-1; clone_size: -; cdr3_aa: CASSVAGSNEQFF; cdr3_nt: TGTGCCAGCAGCGTCGCGGGGAGCAATGAGCAGTTCTTC
v_call: TRBV27; d_call: TRBD2; j_call: TRBJ2-2; clone_size: -; cdr3_aa: CASSLSSGGYHTGELFF; cdr3_nt: TGTGCCAGCAGTTTATCCAGCGGGGGGTACCACACCGGGGAGCTGTTTTTT
v_call: TRBV5-1; d_call: -; j_call: TRBJ1-6; clone_size: -; cdr3_aa: CASSLGLNSPLHF; cdr3_nt: TGCGCCAGCAGCTTGGGGCTCAATTCACCCCTCCACTTT
v_call: TRBV9; d_call: -; j_call: TRBJ2-2; clone_size: once; cdr3_aa: CASSHRRGGGTNTGELFF; cdr3_nt: TGTGCCAGCAGCCACCGGAGAGGGGGAGGGACGAACACCGGGGAGCTGTTTTTT
v_call: TRBV4-3; d_call: TRBD1; j_call: TRBJ2-7; clone_size: -; cdr3_aa: CASSQDRVNEQYF; cdr3_nt: TGCGCCAGCAGCCAGGACAGGGTGAACGAGCAGTACTTC
v_call: TRBV5-6; d_call: -; j_call: TRBJ1-2; clone_size: -; cdr3_aa: CASSFARQDGYTF; cdr3_nt: TGTGCCAGCAGCTTTGCGCGACAGGATGGCTACACCTTC
v_call: TRBV4-1; d_call: -; j_call: TRBJ2-1; clone_size: -; cdr3_aa: CASSPRPDSYNEQFF; cdr3_nt: TGCGCCAGCAGCCCTAGACCGGACTCCTACAATGAGCAGTTCTTC
v_call: TRBV28; d_call: -; j_call: TRBJ2-5; clone_size: few; cdr3_aa: CASMAGKETQYF; cdr3_nt: TGTGCCAGCATGGCAGGGAAAGAGACCCAGTACTTC
v_call: TRBV7-3; d_call: -; j_call: TRBJ2-5; clone_size: -; cdr3_aa: CASSSSLEETQYF; cdr3_nt: TGTGCCAGCAGCAGCTCACTTGAAGAGACCCAGTACTTC
v_call: TRBV4-1; d_call: -; j_call: TRBJ2-3; clone_size: -; cdr3_aa: CASSQVEDTQYF; cdr3_nt: TGCGCCAGCAGCCAAGTAGAAGATACGCAGTATTTT
v_call: TRBV9; d_call: TRBD1; j_call: TRBJ2-5; clone_size: -; cdr3_aa: CASSGGQVAGETQYF; cdr3_nt: TGTGCCAGCAGCGGCGGACAGGTCGCGGGAGAGACCCAGTACTTC
v_call: TRBV23-1; d_call: -; j_call: TRBJ2-2; clone_size: -; cdr3_aa: CASIGIELARESTGELFF; cdr3_nt: TGCGCCAGCATAGGGATAGAACTAGCTAGGGAGTCCACCGGGGAGCTGTTTTTT
v_call: TRBV19; d_call: -; j_call: TRBJ2-1; clone_size: few; cdr3_aa: CASSMAVYNEQFF; cdr3_nt: TGTGCCAGTAGTATGGCAGTCTACAATGAGCAGTTCTTC
v_call: TRBV27; d_call: -; j_call: TRBJ2-1; clone_size: -; cdr3_aa: CASRFLGARYNEQFF; cdr3_nt: TGTGCCAGCAGGTTCCTTGGAGCACGGTACAATGAGCAGTTCTTC
v_call: TRBV5-1; d_call: -; j_call: TRBJ2-2; clone_size: -; cdr3_aa: CASSLGPNTGELFF; cdr3_nt: TGCGCCAGCAGCTTGGGGCCGAACACCGGGGAGCTGTTTTTT
v_call: TRBV5-1; d_call: TRBD1; j_call: TRBJ1-2; clone_size: -; cdr3_aa: CASSQDRGGYGYTF; cdr3_nt: TGCGCCAGCAGCCAGGACAGGGGTGGCTATGGCTACACCTTC
v_call: TRBV30; d_call: -; j_call: TRBJ1-1; clone_size: -; cdr3_aa: CAWSPDTGAEAFF; cdr3_nt: TGTGCCTGGAGTCCGGACACGGGAGCTGAAGCTTTCTTT
v_call: TRBV21-1; d_call: -; j_call: TRBJ1-3; clone_size: -; cdr3_aa: CASINRGRNTIYF; cdr3_nt: TGTGCCAGCATCAACAGGGGGCGAAACACCATATATTTT
v_call: TRBV29-1; d_call: -; j_call: TRBJ2-1; clone_size: once; cdr3_aa: CSGGPPYNEQFF; cdr3_nt: TGCAGCGGAGGGCCCCCTTACAATGAGCAGTTCTTC
v_call: TRBV9; d_call: -; j_call: TRBJ1-6; clone_size: -; cdr3_aa: CASSPEGLPNSPLHF; cdr3_nt: TGTGCCAGCAGCCCCGAGGGATTACCTAATTCACCCCTCCACTTT
v_call: TRBV19; d_call: TRBD1; j_call: TRBJ1-2; clone_size: -; cdr3_aa: CASSITGEYGYTF; cdr3_nt: TGTGCCAGTAGTATAACAGGGGAATATGGCTACACCTTC
v_call: TRBV19; d_call: -; j_call: TRBJ2-2; clone_size: -; cdr3_aa: CASASGRSGTGELFF; cdr3_nt: TGTGCCAGTGCCTCAGGGCGTTCGGGCACCGGGGAGCTGTTTTTT
v_call: TRBV27; d_call: TRBD2; j_call: TRBJ2-5; clone_size: -; cdr3_aa: CASRGSGGARETQYF; cdr3_nt: TGTGCCAGCAGGGGTAGCGGGGGGGCACGGGAGACCCAGTACTTC
v_call: TRBV5-6; d_call: -; j_call: TRBJ1-2; clone_size: -; cdr3_aa: CASSTGPGAVRFSYTF; cdr3_nt: TGTGCCAGCAGCACAGGGCCAGGGGCGGTTCGCTTTAGCTACACCTTC
v_call: TRBV21-1; d_call: -; j_call: TRBJ1-5; clone_size: -; cdr3_aa: CASSEDLTGTHQPQHF; cdr3_nt: TGTGCCAGCAGCGAAGACTTGACAGGTACCCATCAGCCCCAGCATTTT
v_call: TRBV7-2; d_call: TRBD1; j_call: TRBJ2-5; clone_size: -; cdr3_aa: CASSSQTGAGETQYF; cdr3_nt: TGTGCCAGCAGCTCTCAGACAGGGGCTGGAGAGACCCAGTACTTC
v_call: TRBV7-2; d_call: TRBD1; j_call: TRBJ1-1; clone_size: -; cdr3_aa: CASSLRGQGAVDTEAFF; cdr3_nt: TGTGCCAGCAGCTTAAGGGGACAGGGGGCCGTGGACACTGAAGCTTTCTTT
v_call: TRBV21-1; d_call: -; j_call: TRBJ1-5; clone_size: -; cdr3_aa: CASSQQDRSYSNQPQHF; cdr3_nt: TGTGCCAGCAGCCAACAAGACAGGTCCTATAGCAATCAGCCCCAGCATTTT
v_call: TRBV3-1/TRBV3-2; d_call: TRBD1; j_call: TRBJ2-4; clone_size: -; cdr3_aa: CASSQEEETGAFRNIQYF; cdr3_nt: TGTGCCAGCAGCCAAGAAGAGGAGACAGGGGCGTTTCGGAACATTCAGTACTTC
v_call: TRBV19; d_call: -; j_call: TRBJ1-5; clone_size: -; cdr3_aa: CASSIALESNQPQHF; cdr3_nt: TGTGCCAGTAGTATAGCACTTGAGAGCAATCAGCCCCAGCATTTT
v_call: TRBV29-1; d_call: -; j_call: TRBJ1-1; clone_size: -; cdr3_aa: CSVHGGSGTEAFF; cdr3_nt: TGCAGCGTCCATGGGGGGTCCGGCACTGAAGCTTTCTTT